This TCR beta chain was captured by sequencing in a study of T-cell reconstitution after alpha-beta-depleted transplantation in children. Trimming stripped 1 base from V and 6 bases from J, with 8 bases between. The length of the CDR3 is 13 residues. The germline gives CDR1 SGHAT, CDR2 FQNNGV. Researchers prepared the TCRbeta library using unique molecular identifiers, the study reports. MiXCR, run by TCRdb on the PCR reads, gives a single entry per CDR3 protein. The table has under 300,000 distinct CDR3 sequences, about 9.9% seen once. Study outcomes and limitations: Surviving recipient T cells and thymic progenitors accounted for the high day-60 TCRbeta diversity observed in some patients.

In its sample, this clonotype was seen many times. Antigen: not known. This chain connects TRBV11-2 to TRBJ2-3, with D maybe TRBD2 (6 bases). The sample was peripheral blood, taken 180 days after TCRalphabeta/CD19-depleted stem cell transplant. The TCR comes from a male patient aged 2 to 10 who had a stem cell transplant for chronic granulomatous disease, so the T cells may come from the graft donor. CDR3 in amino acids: CASSLGLADTQYF. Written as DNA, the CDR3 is TGTGCCAGCAGCTTAGGGCTAGCGGATACGCAGTATTTT.